The rows below give T cell receptor beta chains drawn from one sample of a study of T cell repertoires in cytomegalovirus infection. Each CDR3 protein gets one entry after TCRdb re-called the reads with MiXCR. The sample consists of hundreds of thousands of distinct CDR3 sequences, approximately 31% of them appearing once. No cognate antigen is known for these TCRs. Here the sequenced sample was cultured CD8+ T cells from PBMCs, taken from culture after CMV antigen stimulation. The receptors shown here come from a human donor in good health (CMV status not recorded). Some clones in this sample may be carry-over from other donors' samples. CDR3s include the opening cysteine and the closing phenylalanine or tryptophan. The order of the fields is clone size, D gene, V gene, J gene, CDR3 DNA, CDR3 protein. D genes are given only for firm matches. The size entry is marked missing in some rows and otherwise reads once, few, many or a size class.

>many|NA|TRBV7-9|TRBJ2-3
TGTGCCAGCAGCTCCTCCACAGGGAATTGGGGAGATACGCAGTATTTT
CASSSSTGNWGDTQYF
>many|NA|TRBV12-3/TRBV12-4|TRBJ1-3
TGTGCCAGCAGTTGGTACAAGGGGTCTGGAAACACCATATATTTT
CASSWYKGSGNTIYF
>many|NA|TRBV7-8|TRBJ1-1
TGTGCCAGCAGCTTAGTATCAGGAGCCCCTGAAGCTTTCTTT
CASSLVSGAPEAFF
>few|NA|TRBV20-1|TRBJ2-7
TGCAGTGCGACCGGGCGGGAGCAGTACTTC
CSATGREQYF
>NA|TRBD1|TRBV5-5|TRBJ1-6
TGTGCCAGCAGCTTGAGTCAGGGGGCTGGGGCACCCCTCCACTTT
CASSLSQGAGAPLHF
>many|NA|TRBV28|TRBJ2-5
TGTGCCAGCAGTTTTCCAGGCGTAAGCCAAGAGACCCAGTACTTC
CASSFPGVSQETQYF
>NA|NA|TRBV29-1|TRBJ2-1
TGCAGCGTTGAAGGCACGAATTTCGACAATGAGCAGTTCTTC
CSVEGTNFDNEQFF
>NA|TRBD1|TRBV7-4|TRBJ2-7
TGTGCCAGCAGCTTATCCACAGGGGCCAGCTCCTACGAGCAGTACTTC
CASSLSTGASSYEQYF
>many|NA|TRBV12-3/TRBV12-4|TRBJ2-1
TGTGCCAGCAATCTTGGTTACAATGAGCAGTTCTTC
CASNLGYNEQFF
>many|NA|TRBV12-3/TRBV12-4|TRBJ1-5
TGTGCCAGCAGCAACTCAACGGGTATTTCGGGGGGCAATCAGCCCCAGCATTTT
CASSNSTGISGGNQPQHF
>few|NA|TRBV7-9|TRBJ1-1
TGTGCCAGCAGCCTACCAGAGGGGTGGGCTTTCTTT
CASSLPEGWAFF
>once|TRBD2|TRBV9|TRBJ2-4
TGTGCCAGCAGCGCGGGGGGAGGGCTAGCCAAAAACATTCAGTACTTC
CASSAGGGLAKNIQYF
>few|TRBD2|TRBV11-1|TRBJ2-2
TGTGCCAGCAGCCCCACTAGCGGGGGGGACACCGGGGAGCTGTTTTTT
CASSPTSGGDTGELFF
>NA|TRBD1|TRBV20-1|TRBJ2-3
TGCAGTGCTAGAGACCCCCTCGGGACAGGGCGATTGGATACGCAGTATTTT
CSARDPLGTGRLDTQYF
>NA|TRBD1|TRBV7-9|TRBJ2-7
TGTGCCAGCAGCCAAGAAAGGGGGCGTAACTACGAGCAGTACTTC
CASSQERGRNYEQYF
>few|TRBD2|TRBV5-4|TRBJ2-3
TGTGCCAGCAGCTTTAATACCGGGACTAGCTTGAACACAGATACGCAGTATTTT
CASSFNTGTSLNTDTQYF
>NA|NA|TRBV13|TRBJ2-1
TGTGCCAGCCGCCTGGAACAGGGTGGCAATGAGCAGTTCTTC
CASRLEQGGNEQFF
>many|NA|TRBV18|TRBJ2-3
TGTGCCAGCTCAAGACAGCGCTCGAAACTTACAGATACGCAGTATTTT
CASSRQRSKLTDTQYF
>NA|NA|TRBV25-1|TRBJ2-5
TGTGCCAGCAGTGAATATTTAGGGCACCAAGAGACCCAGTACTTC
CASSEYLGHQETQYF
>NA|NA|TRBV6-6|TRBJ1-2
TGTGCCAGCAGTTACAGCCCCGGGATGAATGGCTACACCTTC
CASSYSPGMNGYTF
>NA|TRBD1|TRBV6-5|TRBJ2-2
TGTGCCAGCAGTTACCGTCGACAGGGGGAGTTCACCGGGGAGCTGTTTTTT
CASSYRRQGEFTGELFF
>few|TRBD1|TRBV5-5|TRBJ2-5
TGTGCCAGCAGCTTGGAGGACAGGCTTGAGGAGACTCAGTACTTC
CASSLEDRLEETQYF
>few|NA|TRBV28|TRBJ2-1
TGTGCCCACCAGGTTGGTCCGACAGTGACAGGTGAGCAGTTCTTC
CAHQVGPTVTGEQFF
>many|NA|TRBV27|TRBJ1-5
TGTGCCAGCAGCTTAGGGGGGGATCAGCCCCAGCATTTT
CASSLGGDQPQHF
>NA|NA|TRBV2|TRBJ1-1
TGTGCCAGCAGTGATAGTGGGGGCAGGGCTGAAGCTTTCTTT
CASSDSGGRAEAFF
>few|NA|TRBV6-6|TRBJ2-7
TGTGCCAGCAGTTACTCGATGGGATCTTACGAGCAGTACTTC
CASSYSMGSYEQYF
>NA|NA|TRBV19|TRBJ1-6
TGTGCCAGTAGTACCTCAGACGGAATCGACCACTATAATTCACCCCTCCACTTT
CASSTSDGIDHYNSPLHF
>NA|NA|TRBV6-5|TRBJ2-6
TGTGCCAGCCAATTCCTGGGAGGAGCATTTAGCTCTGGGGCCAACGTCCTGACTTTC
CASQFLGGAFSSGANVLTF
>few|NA|TRBV5-4|TRBJ1-1
TGTGCCAGCACCTACAGGCCCCTGAACACTGAAGCTTTCTTT
CASTYRPLNTEAFF
>NA|TRBD1|TRBV12-3/TRBV12-4|TRBJ1-1
TGTGCCAGCAGTAGGGGGACAGCGGGGAACACTCAAGCTTTCTTT
CASSRGTAGNTQAFF